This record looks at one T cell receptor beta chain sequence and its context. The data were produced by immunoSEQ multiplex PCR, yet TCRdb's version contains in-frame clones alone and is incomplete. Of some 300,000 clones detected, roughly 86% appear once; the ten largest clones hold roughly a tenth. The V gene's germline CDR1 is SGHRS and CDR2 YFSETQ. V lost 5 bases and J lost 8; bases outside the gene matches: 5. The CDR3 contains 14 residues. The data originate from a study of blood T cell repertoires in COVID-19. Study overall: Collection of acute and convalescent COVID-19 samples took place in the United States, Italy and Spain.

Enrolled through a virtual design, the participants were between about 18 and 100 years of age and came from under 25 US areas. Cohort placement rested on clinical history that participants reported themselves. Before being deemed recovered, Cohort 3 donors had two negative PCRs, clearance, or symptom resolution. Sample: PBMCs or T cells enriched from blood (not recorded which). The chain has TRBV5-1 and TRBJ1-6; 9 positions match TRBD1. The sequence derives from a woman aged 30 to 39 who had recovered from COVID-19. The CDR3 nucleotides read TGCGCCAGCAGACAGGGACAGGGAGATTCACCCCTCCACTTT. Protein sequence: CASRQGQGDSPLHF.